This entry describes one T cell receptor beta chain. Clones were sequenced by immunoSEQ multiplex PCR, and TCRdb holds only the in-frame ones, with some missing. The sample has about 120,000 clones, approximately 87% seen once. V was pared by 7 bases and J by 0 bases, with 5 bases of the junction left unmatched. CDR3 length equals 14 residues. Germline CDR1 and CDR2: SNHLY and FYNNEI. The data were obtained in a study of control samples from healthy donors and cancer patients. This receptor was obtained from a man between 60 and 70 years old in good health. V and J are TRBV2 and TRBJ1-1; 7 bases are a match to TRBD1. What was sequenced was blood. DNA of the CDR3: TGTGCCAGCAAGAGGGGGCGCATGAACACTGAAGCTTTCTTT. This encodes CASKRGRMNTEAFF.